This TCR beta chain was recovered during a study of T cell responses to AZD1222 COVID-19 vaccine. Whole-study results and caveats: Regions 160-218 and 743-854 held dominance among vaccine-associated CD4 TCRs, which spanned spike.

Details on this clone: Its specificity is not known.

This table comes from immunoSEQ multiplex PCR, and its TCRdb copy is limited to in-frame clones, with some not included. The repertoire has about 190,000 clones, over 70% of them found once; the top ten carry 2.5% to 3%. Deletions cut 5 bases from V and 0 bases from J, with 12 bases between. The CDR3 is 15 residues long. The V gene's germline CDR1 is LNHDA and CDR2 SQIVND (reference sequence). The chain links TRBV19 to TRBJ2-3; D is perhaps TRBD2 (6 bases). This material consisted of peripheral blood, taken on day 0 of MenACWY control vaccination. The sequence came from an adult in good health. DNA of the CDR3: TGTGCCAGTAGTTCGGGGGTTACTAGCACAGATACGCAGTATTTT. The encoded protein is CASSSGVTSTDTQYF.